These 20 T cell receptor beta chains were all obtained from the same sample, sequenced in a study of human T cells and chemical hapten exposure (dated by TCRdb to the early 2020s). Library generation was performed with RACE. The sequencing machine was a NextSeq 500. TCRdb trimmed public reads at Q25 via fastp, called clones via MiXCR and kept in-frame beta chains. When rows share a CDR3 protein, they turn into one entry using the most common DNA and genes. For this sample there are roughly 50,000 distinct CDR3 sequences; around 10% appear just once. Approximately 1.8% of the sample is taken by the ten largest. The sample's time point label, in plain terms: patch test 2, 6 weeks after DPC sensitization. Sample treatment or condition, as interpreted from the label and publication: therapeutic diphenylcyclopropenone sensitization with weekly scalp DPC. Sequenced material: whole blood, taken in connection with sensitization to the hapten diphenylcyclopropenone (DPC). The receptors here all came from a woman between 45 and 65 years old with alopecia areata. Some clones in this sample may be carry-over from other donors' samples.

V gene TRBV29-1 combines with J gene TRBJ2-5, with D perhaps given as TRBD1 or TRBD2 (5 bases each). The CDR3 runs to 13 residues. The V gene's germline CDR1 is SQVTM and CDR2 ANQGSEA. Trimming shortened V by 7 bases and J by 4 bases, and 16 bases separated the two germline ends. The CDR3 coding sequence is TGCAGCGCCACAGGAGGTGGAGGAGAGACCCAGTACTTC. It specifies CSATGGGGETQYF.

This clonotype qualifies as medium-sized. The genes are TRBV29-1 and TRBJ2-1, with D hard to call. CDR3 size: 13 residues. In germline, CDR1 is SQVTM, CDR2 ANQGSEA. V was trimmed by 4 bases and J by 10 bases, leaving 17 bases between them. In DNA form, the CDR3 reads TGCAGCGTTGCGTCGGAGCTAGGCTGGGAGCAGTTCTTC. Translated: CSVASELGWEQFF.

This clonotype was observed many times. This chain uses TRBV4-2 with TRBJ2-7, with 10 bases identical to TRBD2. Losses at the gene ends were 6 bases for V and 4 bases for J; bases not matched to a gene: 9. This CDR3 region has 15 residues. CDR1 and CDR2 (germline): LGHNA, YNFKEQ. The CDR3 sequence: CASRNSLAGSYEQYF. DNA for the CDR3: TGTGCCAGCAGGAACTCACTAGCGGGAAGTTACGAGCAGTACTTC.

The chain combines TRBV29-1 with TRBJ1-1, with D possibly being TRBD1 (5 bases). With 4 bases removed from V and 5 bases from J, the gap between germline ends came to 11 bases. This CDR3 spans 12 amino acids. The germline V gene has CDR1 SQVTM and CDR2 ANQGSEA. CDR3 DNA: TGCAGCGTTGGGGACCCAAGGACTGAAGCTTTCTTT. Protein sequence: CSVGDPRTEAFF.

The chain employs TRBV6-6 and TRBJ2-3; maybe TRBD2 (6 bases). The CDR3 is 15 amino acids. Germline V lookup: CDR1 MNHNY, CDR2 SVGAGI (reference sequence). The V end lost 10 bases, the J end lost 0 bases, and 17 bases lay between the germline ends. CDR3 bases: TGTGCCATATTACTCGGGGGAAGTAGCACAGATACGCAGTATTTT. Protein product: CAILLGGSSTDTQYF.

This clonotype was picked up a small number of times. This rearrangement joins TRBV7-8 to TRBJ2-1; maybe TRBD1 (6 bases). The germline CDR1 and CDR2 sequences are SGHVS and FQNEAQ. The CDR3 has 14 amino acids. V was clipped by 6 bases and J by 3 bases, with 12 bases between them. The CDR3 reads CASSTGMYYNEQFF. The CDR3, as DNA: TGTGCCAGCAGTACAGGGATGTACTACAATGAGCAGTTCTTC.

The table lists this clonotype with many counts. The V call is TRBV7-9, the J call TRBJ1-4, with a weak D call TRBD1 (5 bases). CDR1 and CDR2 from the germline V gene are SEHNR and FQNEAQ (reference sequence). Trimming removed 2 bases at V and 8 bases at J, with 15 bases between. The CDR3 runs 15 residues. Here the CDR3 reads CASSLLSGTGEKLFF. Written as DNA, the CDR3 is TGTGCCAGCAGCTTACTTTCAGGGACGGGCGAAAAACTGTTTTTT.

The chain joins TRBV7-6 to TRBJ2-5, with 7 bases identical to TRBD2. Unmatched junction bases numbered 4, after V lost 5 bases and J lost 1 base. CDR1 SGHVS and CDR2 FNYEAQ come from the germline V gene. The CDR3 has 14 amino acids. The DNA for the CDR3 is TGTGCCAGCAGCACAACTAGCGCCCAAGAGACCCAGTACTTC. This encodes CASSTTSAQETQYF.

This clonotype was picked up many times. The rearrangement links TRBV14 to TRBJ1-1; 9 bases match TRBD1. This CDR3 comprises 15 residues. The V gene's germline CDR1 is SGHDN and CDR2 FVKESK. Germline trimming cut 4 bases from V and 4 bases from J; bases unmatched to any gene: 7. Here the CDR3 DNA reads TGTGCCAGCAGCCGATACAGGGGGCGAGGCACTGAAGCTTTCTTT. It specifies CASSRYRGRGTEAFF. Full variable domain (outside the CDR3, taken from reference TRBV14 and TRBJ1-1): EAGVTQFPSHSVIEKGQTVTLRCDPISGHDNLYWYRRVMGKEIKFLLHFVKESKQDESGMPNNRFLAERTGGTYSTLKVQPAELEDSGVYFCASSRYRGRGTEAFFGQGTRLTVV.

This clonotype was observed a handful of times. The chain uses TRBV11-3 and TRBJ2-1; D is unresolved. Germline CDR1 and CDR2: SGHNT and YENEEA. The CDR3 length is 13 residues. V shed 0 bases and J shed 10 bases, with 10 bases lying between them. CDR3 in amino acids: CASSLDRQTEQFF. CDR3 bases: TGTGCCAGCAGCTTAGACCGACAAACGGAGCAGTTCTTC. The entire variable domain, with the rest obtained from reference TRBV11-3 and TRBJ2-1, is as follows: EAGVVQSPRYKIIEKKQPVAFWCNPISGHNTLYWYLQNLGQGPELLIRYENEEAVDDSQLPKDRFSAERLKGVDSTLKIQPAELGDSAVYLCASSLDRQTEQFFGPGTRLTVL.

For the CDR3, the DNA is TGCAGTGCTAGAGGGGACAGATCGAACACTGAAGCTTTCTTT. Amino acids: CSARGDRSNTEAFF. The rearrangement uses TRBV20-1 and TRBJ1-1, with TRBD1 identical over 7 bases. Germline CDR1 DFQATT, CDR2 SNEGSKA (reference sequence). V gave up 1 base and J gave up 1 base; unmatched junction bases: 3. CDR3 length: 14 residues.

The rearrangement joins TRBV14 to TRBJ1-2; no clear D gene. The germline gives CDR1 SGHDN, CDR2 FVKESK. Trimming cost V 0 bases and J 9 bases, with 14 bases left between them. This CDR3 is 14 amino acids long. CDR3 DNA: TGTGCCAGCAGCCAAGATTATAATACGGCGAGCTACACCTTC. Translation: CASSQDYNTASYTF.

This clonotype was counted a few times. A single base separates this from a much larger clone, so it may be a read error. The CDR3 region has the DNA TGTGCCAGCAGCGTTTGCAGGGCAGCCGGGGAGCTGTTTTTT. It encodes CASSVCRAAGELFF. This chain connects TRBV2 to TRBJ2-2, with D perhaps matching TRBD1 (5 bases). Germline loops: CDR1 SNHLY, CDR2 FYNNEI. The germline V and J ends were trimmed by 6 bases and 6 bases, with 14 bases remaining between them. The length of the CDR3 is 14 residues.

The CDR3 DNA reads as TGTGCCAGCAGCTTAACTTCAAGGGTGAGCCAAGAGACCCAGTACTTC. Protein sequence: CASSLTSRVSQETQYF. The V and J genes are TRBV7-9 and TRBJ2-5; D is unclear. V lost 2 bases, J lost 1 base, and 14 bases lay in between. This CDR3 has 16 amino acids. From germline, CDR1 is SEHNR and CDR2 FQNEAQ (reference sequence). The full variable domain, rest sourced from reference TRBV7-9 and TRBJ2-5, is DTGVSQNPRHKITKRGQNVTFRCDPISEHNRLYWYRQTLGQGPEFLTYFQNEAQLEKSRLLSDRFSAERPKGSFSTLEIQRTEQGDSAMYLCASSLTSRVSQETQYFGPGTRLLVL.

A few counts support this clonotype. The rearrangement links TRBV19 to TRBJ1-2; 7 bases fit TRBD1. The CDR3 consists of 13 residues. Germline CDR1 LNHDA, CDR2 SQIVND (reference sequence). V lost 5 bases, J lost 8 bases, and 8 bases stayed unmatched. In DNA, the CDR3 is TGTGCCAGTAGTCCCGACAGGGTTGGAGGCTACACCTTC. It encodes CASSPDRVGGYTF.

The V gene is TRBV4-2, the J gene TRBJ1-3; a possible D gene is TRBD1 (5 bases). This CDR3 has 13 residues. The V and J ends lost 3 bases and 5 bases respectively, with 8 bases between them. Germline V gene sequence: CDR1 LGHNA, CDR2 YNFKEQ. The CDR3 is CASSHRDRNTIYF. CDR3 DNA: TGTGCCAGCAGCCACAGGGATCGAAACACCATATATTTT.

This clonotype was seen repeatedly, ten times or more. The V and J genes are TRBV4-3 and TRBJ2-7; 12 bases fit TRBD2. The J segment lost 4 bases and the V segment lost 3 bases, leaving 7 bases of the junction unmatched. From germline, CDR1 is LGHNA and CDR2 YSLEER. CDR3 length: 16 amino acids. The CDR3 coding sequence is TGCGCCAGCAGCCAGGATCTAGCGGGGGGGCGGTACGAGCAGTACTTC. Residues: CASSQDLAGGRYEQYF.

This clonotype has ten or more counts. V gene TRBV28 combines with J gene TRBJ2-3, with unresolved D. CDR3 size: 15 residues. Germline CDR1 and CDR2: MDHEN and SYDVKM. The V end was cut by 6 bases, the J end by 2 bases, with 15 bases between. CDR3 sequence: CASRPLGSLTDTQYF. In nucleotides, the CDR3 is TGTGCCAGCAGGCCCTTGGGCAGCCTCACAGATACGCAGTATTTT.

CDR3 nucleotides: TGTGCCAGCAGTTACGGGGGACAGGGGGCGCGGAGTCCGAATTCACCCCTCCACTTT. It specifies CASSYGGQGARSPNSPLHF. V and J are TRBV6-6 and TRBJ1-6; 12 nucleotides agree with TRBD1. The CDR3 spans 19 residues. Germline-derived CDR1 and CDR2 are MNHNY and SVGAGI (reference sequence). Trimming at V came to 2 bases and at J to 7 bases, leaving 12 bases not matched to a gene.

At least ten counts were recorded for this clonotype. The CDR3 nucleotides read TGTGCCAGCACCCTCGGACAGGTAAACTACGAGCAGTACTTC. Translation: CASTLGQVNYEQYF. The chain joins TRBV5-4 to TRBJ2-7, with TRBD1 matching over 7 bases. There are 14 residues in the CDR3. J lost 3 bases, V lost 6 bases, and 9 bases had no gene match. CDR1 and CDR2 from the germline V gene are SGHNT and YYREEE (reference sequence).